This T cell receptor beta chain was captured by sequencing in a study of blood T cell repertoires in COVID-19. Study at large: In each case, the material was cDNA or gDNA derived from T cells, B-cell-depleted T cells, or PBMCs.

Seattle participants joined during active infection and were tracked over time. TCRdb's copy holds only in-frame clones and misses some; the assay was immunoSEQ multiplex PCR. The table has almost 300,000 clones, over 85% seen once. The sample comprised peripheral blood. This receptor was obtained from a woman under 40 with COVID-19, enrolled during active disease.

CDR3 region: CASSHLDYEQYF. The CDR3 nucleotides read TGCGCCAGCAGCCATTTAGACTACGAGCAGTACTTC. V usage is TRBV4-1 and J usage is TRBJ2-7; no firm D call. CDR3 length: 12 residues. Germline V gene lookup returns CDR1 MGHRA and CDR2 YSYEKL. Trimming shortened V by 3 bases and J by 3 bases, and 6 bases separated the two germline ends.